This entry concerns a single TCR beta chain. The target antigen is unknown. Assay runs were performed at deep level. Libraries were prepared by immunoSEQ multiplex PCR; TCRdb keeps only in-frame clonotypes and omits some of them. The sample shows some 2 million clones, about 94% of them seen only once. The data were taken from a study of shared clonotypes between healthy human individuals. The overall study: The people who gave samples were a couple of women and a few men aged 18 to 49. Findings and caveats of the study: Across subsets, estimated richness was generally greater for naive than for memory populations. Generation probabilities of non-shared clonotypes were lower (relative to those shared by all four donors).

CD8 cells regarded as naive lacked CD45RO, were positively chosen for CCR7, and omitted terminally differentiated effector memory CD45RA+ cells. The CDR3 is 13 residues long. V shed 0 bases and J shed 6 bases, with 8 bases lying between them. The V gene's germline CDR1 is MNHEY and CDR2 SVGAGI. The source is a man between 18 and 35 years old in good health. The chain employs TRBV6-5 and TRBJ1-1, with D possibly being TRBD1 (6 bases). Material: naive CD8+ T cells sorted from blood. The CDR3 sequence: CASSYSPGAEAFF. The CDR3 DNA follows: TGTGCCAGCAGTTACTCCCCAGGGGCTGAAGCTTTCTTT.